The rows below give T cell receptor beta chains drawn from one sample of a study of blood T cell repertoires in COVID-19. Sequencing was performed with immunoSEQ multiplex PCR; in TCRdb, only in-frame clones are kept and a portion is missing. This sample carries about 250,000 clones, about nine tenths of them seen once, and the ten largest clones take approximately 6%. The sequencing sample was made of peripheral blood. The source is a woman in her twenties or thirties with COVID-19, enrolled during active disease. Each CDR3 is given with its conserved first and last residue. The D gene is left open where the match is weak. Clone size appears in some rows only: once, few, many, or a class for an expanded clone.

CDR3	DNA	V	J	size	D
CASFSGRVSGEQFF	TGTGCCAGCTTCTCAGGCAGGGTCTCGGGTGAGCAGTTCTTC	TRBV6-5	TRBJ2-1	NA	NA
CASSPHRGLNEKLFF	TGTGCCAGCAGCCCCCACAGGGGGCTGAATGAAAAACTGTTTTTT	TRBV9	TRBJ1-4	NA	TRBD1
CAWSWPETNYGYTF	TGTGCCTGGAGCTGGCCGGAGACTAACTATGGCTACACCTTC	TRBV30	TRBJ1-2	NA	NA
CASSPTTGLNTEAFF	TGCGCCAGCAGCCCAACGACAGGGTTGAACACTGAAGCTTTCTTT	TRBV4-3	TRBJ1-1	NA	TRBD1
CASSEVGLMNTGELFF	TGTGCCAGCAGTGAGGTGGGGCTAATGAACACCGGGGAGCTGTTTTTT	TRBV2	TRBJ2-2	NA	NA
CASSLPGQGDEKLFF	TGCGCCAGCAGCTTACCGGGACAGGGGGATGAAAAACTGTTTTTT	TRBV4-1	TRBJ1-4	NA	TRBD1
CATSTQGLYGYTF	TGTGCCACCAGCACCCAGGGGCTTTATGGCTACACCTTC	TRBV15	TRBJ1-2	NA	NA
CASSLSGGSNTDTQYF	TGTGCCAGCTCACTAAGCGGAGGGAGTAACACAGATACGCAGTATTTT	TRBV18	TRBJ2-3	NA	NA
CASSPGRGSNTEAFF	TGTGCCAGCAGCCCCGGCAGGGGGTCGAACACTGAAGCTTTCTTT	TRBV9	TRBJ1-1	NA	TRBD1
CASRQLHSGGTDTQYF	TGTGCCAGCAGACAATTACATAGCGGGGGCACAGATACGCAGTATTTT	TRBV27	TRBJ2-3	NA	TRBD2
CASSLAGLAKNIQYF	TGTGCCAGCAGCCTGGCGGGACTAGCCAAAAACATTCAGTACTTC	TRBV9	TRBJ2-4	NA	NA
CASSSGGRDQPQHF	TGTGCCAGTAGTTCGGGGGGCAGGGATCAGCCCCAGCATTTT	TRBV19	TRBJ1-5	NA	NA
CASSIDRAQQPQHF	TGTGCCAGCAGTATCGACAGGGCACAACAGCCCCAGCATTTT	TRBV2	TRBJ1-5	NA	TRBD1
CASRSPGQGMGTEAFF	TGTGCCAGCAGGAGTCCGGGACAGGGGATGGGCACTGAAGCTTTCTTT	TRBV28	TRBJ1-1	NA	TRBD1
CASSVQETQYF	TGTGCCAGCAGCGTACAAGAGACCCAGTACTTC	TRBV7-9	TRBJ2-5	NA	NA
CASSAPGGQETQYF	TGCGCCAGCAGCGCACCCGGTGGCCAAGAGACCCAGTACTTC	TRBV5-1	TRBJ2-5	NA	NA
CASSPGVAGSYNSPLHF	TGTGCCAGCAGTCCAGGAGTGGCGGGGTCCTATAATTCACCCCTCCACTTT	TRBV6-6	TRBJ1-6	once	NA
CASSQASQGAYTGELFF	TGTGCCAGCAGCCAAGCGTCCCAGGGGGCTTACACCGGGGAGCTGTTTTTT	TRBV4-2	TRBJ2-2	NA	TRBD1